One sample yielded the 10 T cell receptor beta chains listed below, sequenced in a study of shared T cell receptors in the human thymus. Generated by immunoSEQ multiplex PCR, the TCRdb table keeps only in-frame clones and is missing some. Here the sample spans almost 550,000 clones, more than 75% being singletons. The same data also contributed to another study, on human thymus T cells.

Sequenced material: thymocytes. Receptors were obtained from a boy under two years old with a congenital heart defect.

The chain carries TRBV5-4 and TRBJ1-3; 9 nucleotides match TRBD1. This CDR3 comprises 17 residues. The ends lost 0 bases at V and 0 bases at J; junction bases unmatched: 4. Germline assignment: CDR1 SGHNT and CDR2 YYREEE (reference sequence). CDR3 nucleotide sequence: TGTGCCAGCAGCTTGGCCGGGACAGGGAGCTCTGGAAACACCATATATTTT. It yields the protein CASSLAGTGSSGNTIYF.

This clone was observed a few times. J is TRBJ1-1 and V is TRBV7-2, with 7 nucleotides matching TRBD1. Trimming removed 6 bases from V and 7 bases from J; junction bases left unmatched: 11. The germline V gene has CDR1 SGHTA and CDR2 FQGNSA. This CDR3 contains 14 residues. The CDR3 DNA reads TGTGCCAGCAGGGGTGGAGAGGGGGCCCATGAAGCTTTCTTT. This codes for CASRGGEGAHEAFF.

The gene calls are TRBV19 and TRBJ2-5; D might be TRBD2 (6 bases). CDR1 is LNHDA and CDR2 is SQIVND in the germline V gene (reference sequence). CDR3 length equals 14 residues. The V end was cut by 1 base, the J end by 3 bases, with 9 bases between. The CDR3 reads CASSIVASEETQYF. In nucleotides, the CDR3 is TGTGCCAGTAGTATAGTGGCTAGCGAAGAGACCCAGTACTTC.

CDR3 bases: TGTGCCTGGAGTGGGACAGGGAGGACTGAAGCTTTCTTT. Its translation: CAWSGTGRTEAFF. The chain joins TRBV30 to TRBJ1-1, with 8 positions matching TRBD1. The CDR3 runs to 13 residues. Trimming removed 1 base from V and 5 bases from J; junction bases left unmatched: 3. Germline values: CDR1 GTSNPN, CDR2 SVGIG (reference sequence).

The table lists this clone with a few counts. The chain joins TRBV4-2 to TRBJ1-5, with TRBD1 matching 10 bases. Losses at the gene ends were 0 bases for V and 0 bases for J; bases not matched to a gene: 5. CDR1 is LGHNA, CDR2 YNFKEQ, per germline. The CDR3 extends over 18 amino acids. The CDR3 nucleotides are TGTGCCAGCAGCCAAGATTGGGACAGGGGATATAGCAATCAGCCCCAGCATTTT. It is translated as CASSQDWDRGYSNQPQHF.

The rearrangement uses TRBV6-5 and TRBJ1-1, with D uncertain. Looked up from germline, CDR1 is MNHEY and CDR2 is SVGAGI. CDR3 length: 16 residues. The V end was cut by 0 bases, the J end by 1 base, with 12 bases between. The CDR3 DNA reads as TGTGCCAGCAGTTACTCGTATTGGAGGTCGAACACTGAAGCTTTCTTT. Translated: CASSYSYWRSNTEAFF.

The chain uses TRBV4-3 and TRBJ2-5, with TRBD2 matching over 10 bases. CDR1 and CDR2 from the germline V gene are LGHNA and YSLEER. The J segment lost 2 bases and the V segment lost 0 bases, leaving 6 bases of the junction unmatched. The CDR3 runs to 17 residues. CDR3: CASSQELTSGKQETQYF. The CDR3 DNA sequence: TGCGCCAGCAGCCAAGAGTTAACTAGCGGGAAACAAGAGACCCAGTACTTC.

The chain carries TRBV28 and TRBJ1-2; 9 positions agree with TRBD1. Losses at the gene ends were 6 bases for V and 5 bases for J; bases not matched to a gene: 31. This CDR3 has 22 amino acids. CDR1 and CDR2 (germline): MDHEN, SYDVKM. Written as DNA, the CDR3 is TGTGCCAGCAGCTTCTTCACCATCCAGGGAGGACAGGGGCCATTATTAGGTTATGGCTACACCTTC. Protein: CASSFFTIQGGQGPLLGYGYTF.

J is TRBJ2-7 and V is TRBV4-1; 11 bases align to TRBD2. The CDR3 length is 15 residues. Looked up from germline, CDR1 is MGHRA and CDR2 is YSYEKL. With V trimmed by 8 bases and J by 0 bases, 6 bases remained unmatched. The CDR3, as DNA: TGCGCCAGCGGCCCCACTAGCGGGAGCTCCTACGAGCAGTACTTC. It codes for CASGPTSGSSYEQYF.

This chain links TRBV10-3 with TRBJ2-2; 9 nucleotides align to TRBD2. CDR1 and CDR2 (germline): ENHRY, SYGVKD. V lost 8 bases and J lost 4; bases outside the gene matches: 2. CDR3 length: 13 amino acids. The CDR3 region has the DNA TGTGCCATCGCTAGCGGGGTCACCGGGGAGCTGTTTTTT. Protein product: CAIASGVTGELFF.